One and the same sample provided the 13 T cell receptor beta chains below, sequenced in a study of cytomegalovirus exposure and HLA in healthy donors. Primers: 60 Vbeta forward and 13 Jbeta reverse. Assay used: immunoSEQ multiplex PCR; TCRdb lists only in-frame clones, some missing. Among about 170,000 clones, about 80% were seen once, and the ten largest hold about 2%. The specimen sequenced was PBMCs. The receptors were sampled from a woman in her 30s in good health and CMV-seropositive.

This chain joins TRBV7-9 and TRBJ2-7, with 7 bases aligning to TRBD1. Trimming removed 1 base from V and 0 bases from J; junction bases left unmatched: 6. Germline loops: CDR1 SEHNR, CDR2 FQNEAQ (reference sequence). The CDR3 length is 16 residues. The CDR3 DNA sequence: TGTGCCAGCAGCTTAGGAAGGGGGCGAATCTCCTACGAGCAGTACTTC. Its protein product is CASSLGRGRISYEQYF.

V gene TRBV7-2 combines with J gene TRBJ2-1; 11 bases are a match to TRBD2. Germline assignment: CDR1 SGHTA and CDR2 FQGNSA. The V segment lost 1 base and the J segment 5 bases; nucleotides outside the gene matches: 7. The CDR3 has 17 residues. The CDR3: CASSLVPSGRLNNEQFF. As DNA, the CDR3 is TGTGCCAGCAGCTTAGTCCCTAGCGGGAGGTTGAACAATGAGCAGTTCTTC.

This sequence joins TRBV29-1 and TRBJ1-2; 7 bases align to TRBD1. V was clipped by 4 bases and J by 1 base; unmatched bases: 3. This CDR3 has 13 residues. CDR1 is SQVTM, CDR2 ANQGSEA, per germline. The CDR3 loop reads CSVGQGLNYGYTF. In DNA, the CDR3 is TGCAGCGTTGGACAGGGACTTAACTATGGCTACACCTTC.

The gene calls are TRBV27 and TRBJ2-1; TRBD2 matches 13 bases. Germline trimming cut 7 bases from V and 12 bases from J; bases unmatched to any gene: 3. Germline V gene data show CDR1 as MNHEY and CDR2 as SMNVEV (reference sequence). CDR3 length: 12 amino acids. CDR3 in DNA: TGTGCCAGCACCACTAGCGGGAGGGTGCAGTTCTTC. Protein sequence: CASTTSGRVQFF.

The rearrangement uses TRBV18 and TRBJ2-7; 7 bases align to TRBD2. This CDR3 has 13 amino acids. V shed 5 bases and J 6 bases; nucleotides not matched to a gene: 7. Per the germline V gene, CDR1 is KGHSH and CDR2 is LQKENI. The CDR3 nucleotides are TGTGCCAGCTCAGGGGGAGGGATTGCCGAGCAGTACTTC. It is translated as CASSGGGIAEQYF.

This clone was observed once. CDR3 coding DNA: TGTGCCAGCAGCTCTACAGGGGGAAGCACTGAAGCTTTCTTT. Its translation is CASSSTGGSTEAFF. V is TRBV7-8 and J is TRBJ1-1, with 8 bases lining up with TRBD1. Germline values: CDR1 SGHVS, CDR2 FQNEAQ. The J segment lost 4 bases and the V segment lost 4 bases, leaving 5 bases of the junction unmatched. This CDR3 region has 14 residues.

The chain uses TRBV19 and TRBJ2-1, with TRBD1 matching over 8 bases. CDR3 length: 14 amino acids. CDR1 LNHDA and CDR2 SQIVND come from the germline V gene (reference sequence). The trim removed 5 bases at V and 12 bases at J, leaving 12 bases unmatched. The CDR3 loop reads CASSEAGQGTAQFF. In DNA, the CDR3 is TGTGCCAGTAGTGAGGCAGGACAGGGAACGGCGCAGTTCTTC.

V and J are TRBV6-4 and TRBJ2-7; the match to TRBD1 covers 11 bases. Trimming took 4 bases from V and 0 from J; bases not matched to a gene: 2. The CDR3 is 15 residues long. Germline assignment: CDR1 MRHNA and CDR2 SNTAGT. For the CDR3, the DNA is TGTGCCAGCAGTGCCGGGACAGGGGGCTCCTACGAGCAGTACTTC. Residues: CASSAGTGGSYEQYF.

The chain recombines TRBV5-1 with TRBJ2-5; unclear D gene. The ends were cut back, 2 bases at V and 7 bases at J, with 15 bases in the middle. Germline V gene sequence: CDR1 SGHRS, CDR2 YFSETQ. The CDR3 is made up of 14 amino acids. This CDR3 is CASSFSTAEGTQYF. The CDR3 coding sequence is TGCGCCAGCAGCTTCTCGACTGCAGAAGGGACCCAGTACTTC.

This chain links TRBV20-1 with TRBJ2-3; D not certain. Germline V gene data show CDR1 as DFQATT and CDR2 as SNEGSKA (reference sequence). Trimming stripped 6 bases from V and 3 bases from J, with 7 bases between. The CDR3 extends over 11 amino acids. The CDR3 here is CSAPRTDTQYF. CDR3 nucleotides: TGCAGTGCCCCGAGAACAGATACGCAGTATTTT.

The J gene is TRBJ2-7, the V gene TRBV7-9, with D tentatively TRBD2 (5 bases). The V end lost 6 bases, the J end lost 2 bases, and 14 bases lay between the germline ends. The CDR3 spans 14 residues. Looked up from germline, CDR1 is SEHNR and CDR2 is FQNEAQ (reference sequence). The CDR3 protein is CASRHRSATYEQYF. The CDR3, as DNA: TGTGCCAGCAGGCACCGTAGCGCGACCTACGAGCAGTACTTC.

The CDR3 sequence is CASSYTGTGRGGNTIYF. In DNA form, the CDR3 reads TGTGCCAGCAGTTATACCGGGACAGGGAGAGGTGGAAACACCATATATTTT. The rearrangement links TRBV27 to TRBJ1-3; 9 bases are a match to TRBD1. Trimming cost V 4 bases and J 3 bases; bases outside gene matches: 10. Germline-derived CDR1 and CDR2 are MNHEY and SMNVEV (reference sequence). The CDR3 covers 17 residues.

The chain combines TRBV5-6 with TRBJ2-7, with 8 positions matching TRBD2. Germline loops: CDR1 SGHDT, CDR2 YYEEEE. The CDR3 sequence is 16 residues long. With V trimmed by 4 bases and J by 2 bases, 11 bases remained unmatched. The CDR3 spells CASSVGAGGITYEQYF. The CDR3 DNA is TGTGCCAGCAGCGTGGGCGCGGGAGGAATAACCTACGAGCAGTACTTC.